Listed here are 10 T cell receptor beta chains from one sample, sequenced in a study of blood T cell repertoires in COVID-19 (TCRdb year 2020). Library preparation used the immunoSEQ multiplex PCR assay. In its TCRdb copy, this immuneACCESS table keeps in-frame sequences only and misses some clones. Where compared with another copy, unresolved V genes explain less than half of these, and the others have no known cause. The sample includes approximately 110,000 clones, with about 85% observed a single time. Around 4.1% of the sample is taken by the ten largest. The sequenced material came from peripheral blood. The receptors here all came from a man aged 50 to 60 with acute or convalescent COVID-19.

The genes are TRBV11-2 and TRBJ2-7; 10 bases match TRBD2. V gave up 5 bases and J gave up 7 bases; unmatched junction bases: 11. The CDR3 is 15 residues long. Germline V lookup: CDR1 SGHAT, CDR2 FQNNGV. The CDR3 loop reads CASSRNLAGVGEQYF. The CDR3 nucleotides read TGTGCCAGCAGCCGGAATCTAGCGGGAGTTGGTGAGCAGTACTTC. The entire variable domain, with the rest obtained from reference TRBV11-2 and TRBJ2-7, is as follows: EAGVAQSPRYKIIEKRQSVAFWCNPISGHATLYWYQQILGQGPKLLIQFQNNGVVDDSQLPKDRFSAERLKGVDSTLKIQPAKLEDSAVYLCASSRNLAGVGEQYFGPGTRLTVT.

The chain combines TRBV20-1 with TRBJ1-2; D unresolved. V was clipped by 1 base and J by 7 bases, with 7 bases between them. Germline values: CDR1 DFQATT, CDR2 SNEGSKA (reference sequence). The CDR3 totals 11 residues. Here the CDR3 reads CSARGQVGYTF. The CDR3, as DNA: TGCAGTGCTAGAGGGCAAGTTGGCTACACCTTC.

This sequence joins TRBV19 and TRBJ1-2; the D gene is possibly TRBD1 (5 bases). This CDR3 is built from 17 residues. Germline CDR1 and CDR2: LNHDA and SQIVND (reference sequence). V was pared by 2 bases and J by 0 bases, with 16 bases between. The CDR3 here is CASSIRRQPAPNYGYTF. CDR3 coding DNA: TGTGCCAGTAGTATAAGGAGACAGCCAGCGCCTAACTATGGCTACACCTTC.

This sequence joins TRBV27 and TRBJ2-1, with D unresolved. The CDR3 extends over 11 amino acids. Per the germline V gene, CDR1 is MNHEY and CDR2 is SMNVEV (reference sequence). Trimming cost V 6 bases and J 8 bases, with 8 bases left between them. The CDR3: CASRRTDEQFF. The CDR3 DNA sequence: TGTGCCAGCAGGCGTACGGATGAGCAGTTCTTC.

The sample holds one count of this clone. The chain is built from TRBV11-3 and TRBJ1-1; 9 nucleotides agree with TRBD1. Trimming removed 6 bases from V and 4 bases from J; junction bases left unmatched: 0. Germline CDR1 SGHNT, CDR2 YENEEA. This CDR3 contains 12 residues. DNA of the CDR3: TGTGCCAGCAGGACAGGGGGCACTGAAGCTTTCTTT. Amino acid sequence: CASRTGGTEAFF.

This clone showed up just a few times. This chain uses TRBV2 with TRBJ2-7; D is possibly TRBD1 (6 bases). V lost 7 bases and J 3 bases, leaving 13 bases between the germline ends. CDR3 size: 13 residues. The V gene's germline CDR1 is SNHLY and CDR2 FYNNEI. This CDR3 reads CASKSDRVYEQYF. The CDR3 DNA reads as TGTGCCAGCAAGTCGGACAGAGTCTACGAGCAGTACTTC.

This chain connects TRBV25-1 to TRBJ1-6; 7 nucleotides agree with TRBD1. V was pared by 2 bases and J by 0 bases, with 7 bases of the junction left unmatched. In germline, CDR1 is MGHDK, CDR2 SYGVNS. The CDR3 consists of 18 residues. In DNA form, the CDR3 reads TGTGCCAGCAGTGAACTGGGACAGCTGAGCTCCTATAATTCACCCCTCCACTTT. Residues: CASSELGQLSSYNSPLHF.

This chain joins TRBV2 and TRBJ1-5; no reliable D call. The germline V gene encodes CDR1 SNHLY and CDR2 FYNNEI. The V and J ends lost 4 bases and 9 bases respectively, with 10 bases between them. The CDR3 sequence is 12 residues long. The CDR3 loop reads CASSASSGPQHF. The CDR3 nucleotides are TGTGCCAGCAGTGCGTCTTCGGGGCCCCAGCATTTT. The full variable domain, completed using reference TRBV2 and TRBJ1-5, is EPEVTQTPSHQVTQMGQEVILRCVPISNHLYFYWYRQILGQKVEFLVSFYNNEISEKSEIFDDQFSVERPDGSNFTLKIRSTKLEDSAMYFCASSASSGPQHFGDGTRLSIL.

The V call is TRBV7-3, the J call TRBJ2-2, with a tentative D call TRBD1 (5 bases). This CDR3 contains 16 residues. CDR1 is SGHTA, CDR2 FQGTGA, per germline. The ends were cut back, 5 bases at V and 2 bases at J, with 15 bases in the middle. DNA for the CDR3: TGTGCCAGCAGCCACCTGACAGAACCCAACACCGGGGAGCTGTTTTTT. This gives the protein CASSHLTEPNTGELFF.

This clone was observed a few times. The rearrangement joins TRBV24-1 to TRBJ1-1; 7 positions match TRBD1. Germline CDR1 reads KGHDR; CDR2 reads SFDVKD. With 4 bases clipped from V and 11 bases from J, the junction kept 3 bases outside the gene matches. CDR3 length: 11 amino acids. CDR3 in DNA: TGTGCCACCAGTGAGGGACAGACGGCTTTCTTT. It specifies CATSEGQTAFF.